Here is one T cell receptor (beta chain) with its context. The data derive from a study of identical twins. MiXCR, applied by TCRdb to the 5' RACE reads, yields one record per CDR3 protein. The sample has 700,000 or so distinct CDR3 sequences, 20% to 25% seen once. V was shortened by 1 base and J by 1 base, with 8 bases between the two germline ends. The germline V gene encodes CDR1 SEHNR and CDR2 FQNEAQ (reference sequence). This CDR3 spans 15 amino acids. In addition, the sample was reused for a study of T cells expressing NK-cell markers. From that paper: In the group of eight sequenced donors, seven were HCMV-seropositive and one was seronegative.

The gene calls are TRBV7-9 and TRBJ2-1; D is unresolved. The origin of this receptor is a young woman in good health. The specimen sequenced was PBMCs. The CDR3 protein is CASSLDPQSYNEQFF. The CDR3 coding sequence is TGTGCCAGCAGCTTAGATCCACAATCCTACAATGAGCAGTTCTTC. Filled out from reference TRBV7-9 and TRBJ2-1, the complete variable domain reads DTGVSQNPRHKITKRGQNVTFRCDPISEHNRLYWYRQTLGQGPEFLTYFQNEAQLEKSRLLSDRFSAERPKGSFSTLEIQRTEQGDSAMYLCASSLDPQSYNEQFFGPGTRLTVL.